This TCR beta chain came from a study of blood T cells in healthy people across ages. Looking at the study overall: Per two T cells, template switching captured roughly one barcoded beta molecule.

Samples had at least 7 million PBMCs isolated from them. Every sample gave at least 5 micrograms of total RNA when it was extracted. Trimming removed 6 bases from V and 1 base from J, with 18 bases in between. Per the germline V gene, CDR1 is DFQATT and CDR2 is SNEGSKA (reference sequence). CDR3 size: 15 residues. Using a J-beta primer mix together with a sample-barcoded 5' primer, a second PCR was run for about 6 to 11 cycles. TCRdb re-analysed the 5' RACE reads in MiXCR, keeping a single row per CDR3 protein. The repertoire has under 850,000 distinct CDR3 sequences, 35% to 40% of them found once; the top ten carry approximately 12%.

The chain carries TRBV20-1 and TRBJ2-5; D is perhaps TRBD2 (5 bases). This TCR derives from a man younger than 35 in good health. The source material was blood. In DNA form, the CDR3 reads TGCAGTGCCGCTAGCCCCGGGCCGAGCCAAGAGACCCAGTACTTC. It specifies CSAASPGPSQETQYF.